These 31 T cell receptor beta chains originate from one sample sequenced in a study of T cells in Graves' hyperthyroidism and ophthalmopathy. Amplified TCR beta CDR3 regions came from RNA transcripts. With the HTBI primer set, the TCR CDR3 went through a first round of RT-PCR. Via MiXCR, TCRdb re-called the multiplex PCR reads, giving one row per CDR3 protein. The data contain more than 500,000 distinct CDR3 sequences, approximately 14% of them singletons. Sample: blood. The source is a middle-aged woman with Graves' hyperthyroidism.

This clonotype was found many times. This sequence joins TRBV7-3 and TRBJ2-1; the D is unclear. Germline CDR1 is SGHTA and CDR2 is FQGTGA. V lost 2 bases and J lost 4, with 12 bases in between. The CDR3 covers 15 residues. CDR3 in DNA: TGTGCCAGCAGCTTAGGCGGAAATTTTTACAATGAGCAGTTCTTC. Amino acid sequence: CASSLGGNFYNEQFF.

This clonotype was found many times. The V and J genes are TRBV28 and TRBJ2-1; 9 nucleotides line up with TRBD1. Germline loops: CDR1 MDHEN, CDR2 SYDVKM. The V segment lost 6 bases and the J segment 5 bases; nucleotides outside the gene matches: 8. The CDR3 has 15 amino acids. The CDR3, as DNA: TGTGCCAGCAGCCAAGGGACAGGGAGTAACAATGAGCAGTTCTTC. Protein: CASSQGTGSNNEQFF.

This clonotype was observed a handful of times. The chain joins TRBV28 to TRBJ2-3; D could derive from TRBD1 or TRBD2 (6 bases each). This CDR3 is built from 16 residues. Germline lookup yields CDR1 MDHEN and CDR2 SYDVKM. V gave up 2 bases and J gave up 0 bases, with 12 bases separating them. The DNA for the CDR3 is TGTGCCAGCAGTTTACAAGGGGGGACTAGCACAGATACGCAGTATTTT. This encodes CASSLQGGTSTDTQYF.

This clonotype was counted many times. In DNA, the CDR3 is TGTGCCAGCAGGCCCGACATCTACGAGCAGTACTTC. Its protein is CASRPDIYEQYF. The chain has TRBV2 and TRBJ2-7, with D unresolved. The germline V and J ends were trimmed by 6 bases and 3 bases, with 9 bases remaining between them. From germline, CDR1 is SNHLY and CDR2 FYNNEI. CDR3 size: 12 residues. Filled out from reference TRBV2 and TRBJ2-7, the complete variable domain reads EPEVTQTPSHQVTQMGQEVILRCVPISNHLYFYWYRQILGQKVEFLVSFYNNEISEKSEIFDDQFSVERPDGSNFTLKIRSTKLEDSAMYFCASRPDIYEQYFGPGTRLTVT.

This clonotype was recorded many times. The chain recombines TRBV28 with TRBJ1-2; 8 bases map to TRBD1. The CDR3 is made up of 15 amino acids. V shed 9 bases and J 3 bases; nucleotides not matched to a gene: 12. From germline, CDR1 is MDHEN and CDR2 SYDVKM. The DNA for the CDR3 is TGTGCCAGTGGGCCCCAGGGGGCGAGAGACTATGGCTACACCTTC. This sequence encodes CASGPQGARDYGYTF.

This clonotype was observed many times. The V gene is TRBV2, the J gene TRBJ2-3; possible D gene TRBD1, 6 bases. V lost 4 bases to trimming and J lost 1 base, with 18 bases between them. The CDR3 length is 17 residues. CDR1 and CDR2 (germline): SNHLY, FYNNEI. In DNA, the CDR3 is TGTGCCAGCAGTGCGAAGGACAGCCTGGGTGGCACAGATACGCAGTATTTT. Translation: CASSAKDSLGGTDTQYF.

In its sample, this clonotype was seen many times. CDR3 region: CASSQGATGRTEAFF. CDR3 coding DNA: TGTGCCAGCAGCCAAGGGGCAACGGGTAGGACTGAAGCTTTCTTT. The chain links TRBV3-1 to TRBJ1-1, with D uncertain. Germline V CDR1 and CDR2: LGHDT, YNNKEL (reference sequence). Trimming took 1 base from V and 5 from J, leaving 14 bases between them. The CDR3 loop spans 15 amino acids.

The J gene is TRBJ2-2, the V gene TRBV29-1; 8 positions match TRBD1. The germline V gene has CDR1 SQVTM and CDR2 ANQGSEA. Unmatched junction bases numbered 18, after V lost 3 bases and J lost 3 bases. This CDR3 is 19 amino acids long. CDR3 sequence (DNA): TGCAGCGTTGACTTAACCGGGACAGGAAAGTTTGACGACACCGGGGAGCTGTTTTTT. This sequence encodes CSVDLTGTGKFDDTGELFF.

This clonotype was found many times. The V and J genes are TRBV6-1 and TRBJ1-5; 9 bases match TRBD1. Germline V gene data show CDR1 as MNHNS and CDR2 as SASEGT. This CDR3 contains 15 residues. V gave up 5 bases and J gave up 3 bases; unmatched junction bases: 5. The CDR3 region is CASSRDRAYNQPQHF. CDR3 coding DNA: TGTGCCAGCAGTAGGGACAGGGCCTACAATCAGCCCCAGCATTTT.

This clonotype was seen many times. A much larger clone differs from this one at a single base, so this may be a read error. This rearrangement joins TRBV7-8 to TRBJ2-2; D remains unclear. This CDR3 has 12 amino acids. Germline CDR1 and CDR2: SGHVS and FQNEAQ. Trimming removed 2 bases at V and 3 bases at J, with 1 base between. In DNA, the CDR3 is TGTGCCAGCAGCTTATACACCGGGGAGCTGTTTTTT. Translating it yields CASSLYTGELFF.

At least ten counts were recorded for this clonotype. This CDR3 reads CASTPTEAVGELFF. The CDR3 coding sequence is TGTGCCAGCACCCCGACAGAAGCGGTCGGGGAGCTGTTTTTT. V gene TRBV12-3 or TRBV12-4 combines with J gene TRBJ2-2, with D possibly being TRBD1 or TRBD2 (5 bases each). Trimming left V 7 bases short and J 7 bases short, with 16 bases between. The CDR3 is 14 amino acids.

This clonotype has a handful of counts. This could be a read error, since a much larger clone is one nucleotide away. V is TRBV27 and J is TRBJ2-1; D remains ambiguous. There are 14 residues in the CDR3. CDR1 MNHEY and CDR2 SMNVEV come from the germline V gene (reference sequence). The CDR3 DNA reads TGTGCCAGCAGTTCCCCGACTGGGTACAATGGGCAGTTCTTC. This gives the protein CASSSPTGYNGQFF.

This clonotype has only a few counts. At one end the junction does not follow the germline gene, possibly because of a read error. This chain uses TRBV7-7 with TRBJ2-3; 8 positions match TRBD1. Germline CDR1 and CDR2: SSHAT and FNYEAQ (reference sequence). This CDR3 comprises 15 residues. CDR3: CASSLGQGTTDTQYF. CDR3 nucleotides: TGTGCTAGCAGCTTAGGACAGGGAACCACAGATACGCAGTATTTT. Full variable domain (rest looked up from reference TRBV7-7 and TRBJ2-3): GAGVSQSPRYKVTKRGQDVTLRCDPISSHATLYWYQQALGQGPEFLTYFNYEAQPDKSGLPSDRFSAERPEGSISTLTIQRTEQRDSAMYRCASSLGQGTTDTQYFGPGTRLTVL.

At least ten counts were recorded for this clonotype. The V gene is TRBV6-6, the J gene TRBJ1-5, with D uncertain. Trimming cost V 2 bases and J 4 bases, with 6 bases left between them. The CDR3 has 13 residues. Germline lookup yields CDR1 MNHNY and CDR2 SVGAGI (reference sequence). The CDR3 region has the DNA TGTGCCAGCAGTTACGCTCATAATCAGCCCCAGCATTTT. This encodes CASSYAHNQPQHF.

This clonotype was seen at least ten times. The J gene is TRBJ2-7, the V gene TRBV28; D might be TRBD1 (5 bases). Trimming removed 1 base from V and 2 bases from J, with 21 bases in between. The CDR3 extends over 18 amino acids. Germline values: CDR1 MDHEN, CDR2 SYDVKM. Here the CDR3 reads CASSLYSPMGQMTYEQYF. Here the CDR3 DNA reads TGTGCCAGCAGTTTATATAGTCCGATGGGGCAGATGACCTACGAGCAGTACTTC. The entire variable domain, with the rest obtained from reference TRBV28 and TRBJ2-7, is as follows: DVKVTQSSRYLVKRTGEKVFLECVQDMDHENMFWYRQDPGLGLRLIYFSYDVKMKEKGDIPEGYSVSREKKERFSLILESASTNQTSMYLCASSLYSPMGQMTYEQYFGPGTRLTVT.

In its sample, this clonotype was seen many times. The chain employs TRBV28 and TRBJ2-7, with D tentatively TRBD1 or TRBD2 (5 bases each). The CDR3 contains 15 residues. The ends were cut back, 7 bases at V and 5 bases at J, with 21 bases in the middle. Germline-derived CDR1 and CDR2 are MDHEN and SYDVKM. CDR3 protein: CASTTGGLVMDEQYF. The CDR3 DNA reads as TGTGCCAGCACCACTGGGGGTCTAGTGATGGACGAGCAGTACTTC. The entire variable domain, with the rest obtained from reference TRBV28 and TRBJ2-7, is as follows: DVKVTQSSRYLVKRTGEKVFLECVQDMDHENMFWYRQDPGLGLRLIYFSYDVKMKEKGDIPEGYSVSREKKERFSLILESASTNQTSMYLCASTTGGLVMDEQYFGPGTRLTVT.

This clonotype was recorded many times. The J gene is TRBJ1-5, the V gene TRBV20-1, with D unclear. The germline V and J ends were trimmed by 3 bases and 1 base, with 7 bases remaining between them. The CDR3 sequence is 13 residues long. Germline-derived CDR1 and CDR2 are DFQATT and SNEGSKA (reference sequence). The CDR3 reads CSARVDSNQPQHF. Written as DNA, the CDR3 is TGCAGTGCTAGGGTGGACAGCAATCAGCCCCAGCATTTT.

This clonotype was found many times. V usage is TRBV6-1 and J usage is TRBJ1-1; D is ambiguous. The CDR3 loop spans 15 amino acids. The V gene's germline CDR1 is MNHNS and CDR2 SASEGT. V lost 2 bases, J lost 5 bases, and 15 bases lay in between. The DNA for the CDR3 is TGTGCCAGCAGTGAAATGGTACAGCTTGGGACTGAAGCTTTCTTT. This sequence encodes CASSEMVQLGTEAFF.

This clonotype showed up many times. The chain has TRBV28 and TRBJ2-4; TRBD1 or TRBD2 may be the D gene (6 bases each). In germline, CDR1 is MDHEN, CDR2 SYDVKM. There are 15 residues in the CDR3. V was cut by 3 bases and J by 1 base, with 10 bases left in between. The CDR3 spells CASSLSGAAKNIQYF. Written as DNA, the CDR3 is TGTGCCAGCAGTTTGTCGGGGGCGGCCAAAAACATTCAGTACTTC.

This clonotype was recorded many times. The genes are TRBV18 and TRBJ2-7; perhaps D is TRBD1 or TRBD2 (5 bases each). Germline V lookup: CDR1 KGHSH, CDR2 LQKENI. Trimming took off 2 bases at V and 6 bases at J, with 20 bases between the two ends. This CDR3 is 16 amino acids long. CDR3 sequence reads: CASSPEGMPGRVEQYF. CDR3 bases: TGTGCCAGCTCACCAGAGGGGATGCCCGGTAGGGTCGAGCAGTACTTC.

This clonotype was counted only a few times. The chain couples TRBV6-1 to TRBJ2-1; 9 bases line up with TRBD1. This CDR3 region has 15 residues. Trimming at V came to 6 bases and at J to 4 bases, leaving 7 bases not matched to a gene. CDR1 and CDR2 from the germline V gene are MNHNS and SASEGT. CDR3 region: CASREGQGRYNEQFF. CDR3 sequence (DNA): TGTGCCAGCAGGGAGGGACAGGGCCGTTACAATGAGCAGTTCTTC.

This chain links TRBV28 with TRBJ2-5; D perhaps matches TRBD2 (5 bases). The CDR3 spans 14 residues. V lost 3 bases to trimming and J lost 3 bases, with 11 bases between them. Germline V CDR1 and CDR2: MDHEN, SYDVKM. The CDR3 reads CASSFGSGKETQYF. DNA of the CDR3: TGTGCCAGCAGTTTTGGGTCGGGGAAAGAGACCCAGTACTTC.

In this sample, this clonotype turned up many times. The rearrangement uses TRBV3-1 and TRBJ1-5; TRBD1 is a possible D gene (5 bases). The CDR3 is made up of 14 amino acids. Per the germline V gene, CDR1 is LGHDT and CDR2 is YNNKEL (reference sequence). Trimming took off 4 bases at V and 3 bases at J, with 10 bases between the two ends. CDR3: CASSPGGFNQPQHF. CDR3 DNA sequence: TGTGCCAGCAGCCCGGGGGGGTTCAATCAGCCCCAGCATTTT.

This clonotype was found many times. The genes are TRBV9 and TRBJ1-3, with a weak D call TRBD1 (5 bases). The CDR3 is made up of 15 amino acids. With 4 bases removed from V and 0 bases from J, the gap between germline ends came to 11 bases. Germline assignment: CDR1 SGDLS and CDR2 YYNGEE. DNA for the CDR3: TGTGCCAGCAGCTCACCGGGACCCTCTGGAAACACCATATATTTT. It translates to CASSSPGPSGNTIYF.

This clonotype has only a few counts. The rearrangement joins TRBV7-9 to TRBJ1-1, with D possibly TRBD1 on 6 matching bases. Trimming shortened V by 11 bases and J by 3 bases, and 22 bases separated the two germline ends. The CDR3 spans 15 residues. Germline V gene sequence: CDR1 SEHNR, CDR2 FQNEAQ (reference sequence). The CDR3 DNA is TGTGCCTCAAAGGGGGGTTTCTCGGGTGACACTGAAGCTTTCTTT. Protein product: CASKGGFSGDTEAFF.

This clonotype was observed at least ten times. The chain links TRBV5-1 to TRBJ2-5, with 8 bases that match TRBD2. Trimming removed 1 base from V and 5 bases from J; junction bases left unmatched: 7. Per germline, CDR1 SGHRS and CDR2 YFSETQ. The CDR3 loop spans 15 amino acids. CDR3 nucleotides: TGCGCCAGCAGCTTGCGAGCGGGAGACGTGGAGACCCAGTACTTC. It translates to CASSLRAGDVETQYF.

Details on this clonotype: A much larger clone is a single base away; this may be a read error. The chain uses TRBV20-1 and TRBJ2-1; TRBD2 aligns across 9 bases. Losses at the gene ends were 3 bases for V and 0 bases for J; bases not matched to a gene: 3. Germline lookup yields CDR1 DFQATT and CDR2 SNEGSKA (reference sequence). The CDR3 is 15 residues long. Written as DNA, the CDR3 is TGCAGTGCTAGTCGACTAGCGGACTCCTACAATGAGCAGTTCTTC. This sequence encodes CSASRLADSYNEQFF.

This clonotype has more than one count but fewer than ten. The chain is built from TRBV9 and TRBJ2-3; D unresolved. The CDR3 extends over 19 amino acids. Looked up from germline, CDR1 is SGDLS and CDR2 is YYNGEE. The germline V and J ends were trimmed by 1 base and 4 bases, with 25 bases remaining between them. The CDR3 sequence: CASSVWGFRTESSPDTQYF. The CDR3 nucleotides read TGTGCCAGCAGCGTATGGGGATTTAGGACGGAGTCAAGCCCAGATACGCAGTATTTT.

This clonotype was observed a handful of times. This chain uses TRBV3-1 with TRBJ2-1, with D perhaps being TRBD1 or TRBD2 (6 bases each). The V and J ends lost 8 bases and 7 bases respectively, with 9 bases between them. The CDR3 length is 11 residues. Germline V gene sequence: CDR1 LGHDT, CDR2 YNNKEL (reference sequence). The CDR3 nucleotides are TGTGCCAGCGGAGGGGGTAATGAGCAGTTCTTC. Protein: CASGGGNEQFF.

In this sample, this clonotype turned up a few times. The rearrangement links TRBV20-1 to TRBJ2-7, with 9 bases aligning to TRBD2. This CDR3 contains 13 residues. The J segment lost 3 bases and the V segment lost 5 bases, leaving 5 bases of the junction unmatched. Germline V gene data show CDR1 as DFQATT and CDR2 as SNEGSKA (reference sequence). The CDR3 loop reads CSAEGLAIYEQYF. CDR3 bases: TGCAGTGCTGAGGGACTAGCCATCTACGAGCAGTACTTC.

The chain employs TRBV13 and TRBJ2-5; tentatively, D is TRBD1 or TRBD2 (6 bases each). CDR3 length: 16 residues. In germline, CDR1 is PRHDT, CDR2 FYEKMQ (reference sequence). Trimming took 4 bases from V and 5 from J, leaving 20 bases between them. This chain's CDR3 is CASSSRAYRDWETQYF. The CDR3 DNA is TGTGCCAGCAGCTCCCGGGCCTACAGGGACTGGGAGACCCAGTACTTC.